These T cell receptor beta chains were read from a single sample in a study of shared clonotypes between healthy human individuals. Profiling relied on immunoSEQ multiplex PCR, and the TCRdb table lists in-frame clones only, not all of them. The sample yields 1,400,000 or so clones, around 98.5% seen once. The sample taken for sequencing was naive CD4+ T cells sorted from blood. Receptor source: a man aged 30-40 years in good health. Each CDR3 is given with its conserved first and last residue. Fields, in order: V gene, J gene, clone size, D gene, CDR3 protein, CDR3 DNA. D genes are given only for firm matches. Clone size, where shown, is once, few, many, or a class for clones that have expanded.

>TRBV5-4|TRBJ2-3|NA|TRBD2
CASSFPSGSGTQYF
TGTGCCAGCAGCTTCCCAAGCGGGAGTGGTACGCAGTATTTT
>TRBV18|TRBJ2-2|NA|NA
CASSPQGAVGELFF
TGTGCCAGCTCACCACAAGGGGCGGTCGGGGAGCTGTTTTTT
>TRBV18|TRBJ2-7|NA|NA
CASSPRRVVDEQYF
TGTGCCAGCTCACCACGGAGGGTGGTGGACGAGCAGTACTTC
>TRBV5-1|TRBJ2-2|NA|TRBD1
CASSLAAGGTGELFF
TGCGCCAGCAGCTTGGCGGCAGGGGGCACCGGGGAGCTGTTTTTT
>TRBV29-1|TRBJ1-1|NA|TRBD1
CSVRRQGSTEAFF
TGCAGCGTAAGGAGACAGGGGAGCACTGAAGCTTTCTTT
>TRBV20-1|TRBJ2-7|NA|NA
CSARAYEQYF
TGCAGTGCTAGGGCTTACGAGCAGTACTTC
>TRBV12-5|TRBJ2-1|NA|TRBD2
CASGPTVSSGSYNEQFF
TGTGCTAGTGGCCCAACAGTATCTAGCGGGTCTTACAATGAGCAGTTCTTC
>TRBV28|TRBJ2-3|NA|TRBD2
CASSFPLAGSTDTQYF
TGTGCCAGCAGTTTCCCCCTAGCGGGGAGCACAGATACGCAGTATTTT
>TRBV5-1|TRBJ2-3|NA|TRBD1
CASSYQSNRGLAVADTQYF
TGCGCCAGCAGCTACCAATCCAACAGGGGCCTAGCCGTCGCAGATACGCAGTATTTT
>TRBV5-1|TRBJ2-3|NA|NA
CASSLVSEADTQYF
TGCGCCAGCAGCTTGGTAAGCGAGGCAGATACGCAGTATTTT
>TRBV6-1|TRBJ2-7|NA|TRBD2
CASSEEGGGRYEQYF
TGTGCCAGCTCCGAAGAGGGTGGCGGGAGGTACGAGCAGTACTTC
>TRBV19|TRBJ2-3|NA|NA
CASSQGVGADTQYF
TGTGCCAGTAGCCAGGGAGTCGGCGCAGATACGCAGTATTTT
>TRBV11-3|TRBJ2-7|once|NA
CASSLSTGSNNYEQYF
TGTGCCAGCAGCTTATCCACCGGGAGCAACAACTACGAGCAGTACTTC
>TRBV5-1|TRBJ1-1|NA|NA
CASSLGPHTEAFF
TGCGCCAGCAGCTTGGGGCCACACACTGAAGCTTTCTTT
>TRBV6-6|TRBJ2-1|NA|NA
CASSSLQGGLYNEQFF
TGTGCCAGCAGTTCTTTACAGGGAGGTCTCTACAATGAGCAGTTCTTC
>TRBV29-1|TRBJ1-1|NA|TRBD1
CSVKPGTGGEEAFF
TGCAGCGTTAAACCCGGGACAGGGGGCGAGGAAGCTTTCTTT
>TRBV18|TRBJ1-5|NA|NA
CASSPLLISGGDQPQHF
TGTGCCAGCTCACCCCTTTTAATCTCCGGAGGAGATCAGCCCCAGCATTTT
>TRBV12-1|TRBJ2-3|NA|NA
CASSFVREVPDTQYF
TGTGCCAGCAGCTTTGTGCGGGAGGTCCCAGATACGCAGTATTTT
>TRBV7-8|TRBJ2-7|NA|NA
CASMRDSYEQYF
TGTGCCAGCATGAGGGACTCCTACGAGCAGTACTTC
>TRBV5-5|TRBJ2-6|NA|NA
CASSLAVGGANVLTF
TGTGCCAGCAGCTTGGCCGTTGGTGGGGCCAACGTCCTGACTTTC
>TRBV11-2|TRBJ1-2|NA|NA
CASSLSAVAYGYTF
TGTGCCAGCAGCTTAAGCGCTGTAGCCTATGGCTACACCTTC
>TRBV29-1|TRBJ1-1|NA|NA
CSVTVHLNTEAFF
TGCAGCGTTACGGTCCATTTGAACACTGAAGCTTTCTTT